This TCR beta chain is from a study of shared clonotypes between healthy human individuals. Study summary: Samples came from a couple of female and a few male donors aged 18 to 49. General study points: When compared with the clonotypes that were shared by all four sorted-subset donors, the non-shared clonotypes turned out to have lower generation probabilities.

In the original analysis: Quality scores were absent from the junction-only immunoSEQ sequences, so filtering differed. TCRdb keeps only in-frame clones here, not all; method: immunoSEQ multiplex PCR. V and J calls and clone size come straight from that table; D and trimming were deduced from the DNA. The sample gives about 2.4 million clones, more than 85% of which show up once; 0.35% to 0.45% is in the top ten. A word on this clone: Its antigen is currently unknown.

Germline V gene sequence: CDR1 SGHVS, CDR2 FQNEAQ. V shed 3 bases and J shed 4 bases, with 12 bases lying between them. CDR3 length: 15 residues. The chain links TRBV7-8 to TRBJ1-4, with TRBD1 as a possible D gene (6 bases). The receptor's source is a man in his late teens or twenties in good health. Some clones in this sample may be carry-over from other donors' samples. The sequencing sample was made of naive CD4+ T cells from PBMCs. Subset described: CD45RA+ positively selected. Written as DNA, the CDR3 is TGTGCCAGCAGCTTCTCGGACAGATATAATGAAAAACTGTTTTTT. It encodes CASSFSDRYNEKLFF.